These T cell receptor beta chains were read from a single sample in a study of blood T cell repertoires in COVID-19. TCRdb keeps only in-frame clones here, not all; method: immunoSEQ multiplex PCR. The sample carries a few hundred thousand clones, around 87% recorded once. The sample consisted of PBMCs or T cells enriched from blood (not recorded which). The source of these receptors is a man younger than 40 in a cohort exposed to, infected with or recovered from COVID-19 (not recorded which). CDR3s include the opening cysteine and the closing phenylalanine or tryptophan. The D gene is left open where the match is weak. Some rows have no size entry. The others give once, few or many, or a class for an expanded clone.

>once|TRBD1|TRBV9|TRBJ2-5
CASSVEGQGRETQYF
TGTGCCAGCAGCGTAGAGGGACAGGGAAGAGAGACCCAGTACTTC
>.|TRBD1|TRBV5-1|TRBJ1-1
CASSLKNYKVGIEDRPVGEAFF
TGCGCCAGCAGCTTAAAAAACTATAAGGTCGGGATTGAGGACAGGCCCGTGGGTGAAGCTTTCTTT
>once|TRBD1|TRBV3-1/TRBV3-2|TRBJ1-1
CASSQRTGTASGAFF
TGTGCCAGCAGCCAACGAACAGGGACAGCTTCTGGAGCTTTCTTT
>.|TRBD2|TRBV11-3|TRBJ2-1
CASSTGTMSNEQFF
TGTGCCAGCAGCACTGGGACTATGAGCAATGAGCAGTTCTTC
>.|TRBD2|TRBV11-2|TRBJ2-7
CASSLIAGSYEQYF
TGTGCCAGCAGCCTTATAGCGGGCTCCTACGAGCAGTACTTC
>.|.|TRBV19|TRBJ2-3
CASSDRPTGTDTQYF
TGTGCCAGTAGCGACAGGCCTACTGGCACAGATACGCAGTATTTT
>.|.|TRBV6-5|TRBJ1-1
CASCWGRDTEAFF
TGTGCCAGTTGCTGGGGGCGCGACACTGAAGCTTTCTTT
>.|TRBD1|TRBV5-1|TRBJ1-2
CASSLAGTGNYGYTF
TGCGCCAGCAGCTTGGCCGGGACAGGCAACTATGGCTACACCTTC
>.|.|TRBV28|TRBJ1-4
CASRAGETNEKLFF
TGTGCCAGCAGGGCGGGGGAAACTAATGAAAAACTGTTTTTT
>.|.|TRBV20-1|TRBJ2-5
CSGSREETQYF
TGCAGTGGTTCCCGGGAAGAGACCCAGTACTTC
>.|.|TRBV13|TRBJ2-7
CASSLGASTSDYEQYF
TGTGCCAGCAGCTTAGGTGCTAGCACAAGTGACTACGAGCAGTACTTC
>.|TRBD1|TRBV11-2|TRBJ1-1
CASRRSGGPEAFF
TGTGCCAGCAGGCGATCAGGGGGACCTGAAGCTTTCTTT
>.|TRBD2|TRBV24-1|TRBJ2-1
CATSSASGYNEQFF
TGTGCCACCAGTAGCGCTAGCGGTTACAATGAGCAGTTCTTC
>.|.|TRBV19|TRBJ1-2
CASTQGFYYGYTF
TGTGCCAGTACCCAGGGCTTTTACTATGGCTACACCTTC
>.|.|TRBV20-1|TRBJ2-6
CSASVPYSGANVLTF
TGCAGTGCTAGTGTACCCTACTCTGGGGCCAACGTCCTGACTTTC
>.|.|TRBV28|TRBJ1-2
CASRGQSNYGYTF
TGTGCCAGCCGAGGACAGTCCAACTATGGCTACACCTTC
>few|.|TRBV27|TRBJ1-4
CASSLYGEKLFF
TGTGCCAGCAGTTTATACGGTGAAAAACTGTTTTTT
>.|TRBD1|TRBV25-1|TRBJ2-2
CASREGQGPGELFF
TGTGCCAGCCGGGAGGGACAGGGGCCCGGGGAGCTGTTTTTT
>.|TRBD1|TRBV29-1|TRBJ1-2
CSVHPGQGDGYTF
TGCAGCGTTCATCCGGGACAGGGAGATGGCTACACCTTC
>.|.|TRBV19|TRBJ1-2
CASSHTGGSGGYTF
TGTGCCAGTAGCCATACGGGGGGATCAGGAGGCTACACCTTC
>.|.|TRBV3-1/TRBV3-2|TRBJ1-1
CASSQRSLKTEAFF
TGTGCCAGCAGCCAACGGTCTTTGAAGACTGAAGCTTTCTTT
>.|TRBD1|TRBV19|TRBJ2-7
CASSRRSDRAFNSEQYF
TGTGCCAGTAGTCGACGCTCGGACAGGGCCTTTAATTCCGAGCAGTACTTC
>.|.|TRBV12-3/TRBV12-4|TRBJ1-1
CASSLGPGTEAFF
TGTGCCAGCAGTTTAGGTCCAGGGACTGAAGCTTTCTTT
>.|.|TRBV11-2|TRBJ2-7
CASSLVVGRAYEQYF
TGTGCCAGCAGCTTAGTAGTTGGCAGGGCCTACGAGCAGTACTTC
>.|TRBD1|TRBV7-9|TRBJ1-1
CASSFGQADTEAFF
TGTGCCAGCAGCTTCGGACAGGCCGACACTGAAGCTTTCTTT